This TCR beta chain was captured by sequencing in a study of radiotherapy plus CTLA-4 blockade in lung cancer. Study-wide context: Objective responses were documented in 15% to 20% of patients, with disease control in roughly 34%. Study observations and caveats: According to reports, early shifts in blood T cell clones, alongside interferon-beta, forecast response most accurately. Expansion of tumor-derived TCR clones was observed in blood after radiotherapy plus ipilimumab.

V gave up 6 bases and J gave up 2 bases, with 14 bases separating them. The CDR3 loop spans 15 amino acids. Germline V CDR1 and CDR2: MDHEN, SYDVKM. The assay was immunoSEQ multiplex PCR, and TCRdb's table has in-frame clones only and misses some. The sample contains about 81,000 clones, 72% of which appear only once. Alongside CTLA-4 blockade with ipilimumab, patients with chemo-refractory metastatic non-small-cell lung cancer received focal radiation. This clone came up a few times. What it binds is not known. The specimen comprised peripheral blood, sampled from a patient treated with radiotherapy plus ipilimumab. The clonotype was recovered from a human donor with non-small cell lung cancer that progressed on radiotherapy plus ipilimumab. This sequence joins TRBV28 and TRBJ1-3; TRBD1 might be the D (6 bases). CDR3 in amino acids: CASRPRGGPGNTIYF. The CDR3 region has the DNA TGTGCCAGCAGACCGAGGGGGGGCCCTGGAAACACCATATATTTT.